This T cell receptor beta chain is drawn from a study of Graves' ophthalmopathy and Graves' hyperthyroidism. Study results and caveats: The model forecast ophthalmopathy progression, reaching roughly 71% sensitivity and roughly 72% specificity. In blood, most expanded thyroid clonotypes above 0.001 frequency were also detected. Sensitivity of 87.88% and specificity of approximately 81% were achieved when a 13-signature model separated ophthalmopathy from stable hyperthyroidism.

Orbital computed tomography, thyroid ultrasound, TRAb, serum thyroxine and clinical symptoms formed the basis of diagnosis. RNA transcripts yielded amplified TCR beta CDR3 regions. A first-round RT-PCR used HTBI primers, followed by a second-round multiplex PCR. TCRdb fed the multiplex PCR reads into MiXCR, producing one record per CDR3 protein. The sample contains some 1.1 million distinct CDR3 sequences, about two fifths of which appear only once. Only a few counts were recorded for this clonotype. Its antigen is undetermined. Germline CDR1 reads MNHNY; CDR2 reads SVGAGI (reference sequence). Trimming took 5 bases from V and 3 from J, leaving 16 bases between them. The CDR3 runs to 15 residues.

The chain combines TRBV6-6 with TRBJ1-2; D gene unclear. The receptor was isolated from an adult man with Graves' hyperthyroidism. The sequenced sample consisted of peripheral blood or thyroid tissue (not recorded which). CDR3 protein: CASSEAPGLYYGYTF. Written as DNA, the CDR3 is TGTGCCAGCAGTGAAGCCCCCGGGTTGTACTATGGCTACACCTTC.